This record concerns one TCR beta chain sequence. The data belong to a study of cytomegalovirus exposure and HLA in healthy donors. Primers: 60 Vbeta forward and 13 Jbeta reverse. The table came from immunoSEQ multiplex PCR; TCRdb's copy has only in-frame clones and leaves some out. This table has about 120,000 clones, about four fifths appearing once. Trimming took 3 bases from V and 10 from J; bases not matched to a gene: 14. From germline, CDR1 is SGHTA and CDR2 FQGNSA. The CDR3 covers 16 residues. Donors were ostensibly healthy at sampling, although undocumented immune exposures were probable. V gene TRBV7-2 combines with J gene TRBJ2-1; the match to TRBD2 covers 8 bases. Specimen: PBMCs. The clonotype originates from a woman aged 30 to 39 in good health and CMV-seronegative. The CDR3 spells CASSLYGRAVDLEQFF. In DNA form, the CDR3 reads TGTGCCAGCAGCTTGTACGGGAGGGCCGTCGATCTAGAGCAGTTCTTC.